A selection of T cell receptor beta chains follows, all from one sample in a study of blood T cells in healthy people across ages. TCRdb called the 5' RACE reads again in MiXCR, with one record for every CDR3 protein. The sample has about 500,000 distinct CDR3 sequences; around 24% are singletons. The sample also formed part of further work on T cells of mothers and their children.

Specimen: blood. These TCRs come from a boy aged 5 to 17 in good health. The CDR3 runs from the conserved cysteine through the conserved F or W. The order of the fields is clone size, V gene, J gene, D gene, CDR3 protein, CDR3 DNA. The D gene is left open where the match is weak. For some rows the clone size is stated as once, few or many, or as a class when expanded; others skip it.

abundance: NA
v_gene: TRBV20-1
j_gene: TRBJ2-7
d_gene: NA
CDR3aa: CSARDKGRTYEQYF
CDR3nt: TGCAGTGCTAGAGATAAAGGGAGGACCTACGAGCAGTACTTC

abundance: few
v_gene: TRBV24-1
j_gene: TRBJ2-2
d_gene: TRBD2
CDR3aa: CATGDFRGSGGRSTGELFF
CDR3nt: TGTGCCACCGGTGATTTCCGAGGTAGCGGGGGGCGGAGCACCGGGGAGCTGTTTTTT

abundance: few
v_gene: TRBV7-3
j_gene: TRBJ2-5
d_gene: NA
CDR3aa: CASSKGSDETQYF
CDR3nt: TGTGCCAGCAGCAAAGGAAGCGACGAGACCCAGTACTTC

abundance: few
v_gene: TRBV20-1
j_gene: TRBJ2-1
d_gene: TRBD2
CDR3aa: CSARDPGRESYNEQFF
CDR3nt: TGCAGTGCTAGAGATCCGGGGCGGGAGTCCTACAATGAGCAGTTCTTC

abundance: few
v_gene: TRBV27
j_gene: TRBJ1-2
d_gene: NA
CDR3aa: CASWGQEGYTF
CDR3nt: TGTGCCAGTTGGGGCCAGGAGGGCTACACCTTC

abundance: NA
v_gene: TRBV4-2
j_gene: TRBJ2-3
d_gene: NA
CDR3aa: CASSQDQAVSTDTQYF
CDR3nt: TGTGCCAGCAGCCAAGATCAGGCGGTTAGCACAGATACGCAGTATTTT

abundance: NA
v_gene: TRBV15
j_gene: TRBJ2-3
d_gene: NA
CDR3aa: CATSRDLLTRLTDTQYF
CDR3nt: TGTGCCACCAGCAGAGACCTCTTGACTAGATTGACAGATACGCAGTATTTT

abundance: NA
v_gene: TRBV4-2
j_gene: TRBJ2-4
d_gene: NA
CDR3aa: CASSFGGKNIQYF
CDR3nt: TGTGCCAGCAGCTTCGGGGGCAAAAACATTCAGTACTTC

abundance: many
v_gene: TRBV12-3/TRBV12-4
j_gene: TRBJ2-3
d_gene: NA
CDR3aa: CASSRQPSTDTQYF
CDR3nt: TGTGCCAGCAGCCGACAGCCTAGCACAGATACGCAGTATTTT

abundance: few
v_gene: TRBV15
j_gene: TRBJ2-3
d_gene: TRBD2
CDR3aa: CATSRGSGTSGDERDTQYF
CDR3nt: TGTGCCACCAGCAGAGGGTCGGGGACTAGCGGGGATGAGAGAGATACGCAGTATTTT

abundance: NA
v_gene: TRBV20-1
j_gene: TRBJ2-2
d_gene: TRBD1
CDR3aa: CSARDRVNTGELFF
CDR3nt: TGCAGTGCTCGCGACAGGGTAAACACCGGGGAGCTGTTTTTT

abundance: NA
v_gene: TRBV11-3
j_gene: TRBJ1-3
d_gene: NA
CDR3aa: CASSLDPWRSGNIIYF
CDR3nt: TGTGCCAGCAGCTTAGATCCCTGGCGCTCTGGAAACATCATATATTTT

abundance: NA
v_gene: TRBV5-5
j_gene: TRBJ1-2
d_gene: TRBD1
CDR3aa: CASSRGQGMNYGYTF
CDR3nt: TGTGCCAGCAGCCGTGGACAGGGGATGAACTATGGCTACACCTTC

abundance: NA
v_gene: TRBV7-2
j_gene: TRBJ1-6
d_gene: TRBD1
CDR3aa: CASRSPGQGFSPLHF
CDR3nt: TGTGCCAGCCGCTCCCCGGGACAGGGTTTTTCACCCCTCCACTTT

abundance: NA
v_gene: TRBV25-1
j_gene: TRBJ2-5
d_gene: TRBD1
CDR3aa: CASPGTGNSETQYF
CDR3nt: TGTGCCAGTCCCGGGACAGGGAATTCGGAGACCCAGTACTTC

abundance: NA
v_gene: TRBV10-3
j_gene: TRBJ1-1
d_gene: NA
CDR3aa: CAISLGYGAEAFF
CDR3nt: TGTGCCATCAGCCTAGGGTATGGCGCTGAAGCTTTCTTT

abundance: NA
v_gene: TRBV28
j_gene: TRBJ1-2
d_gene: NA
CDR3aa: CASSFAAGYGYTF
CDR3nt: TGTGCCAGCAGTTTCGCCGCGGGCTATGGCTACACCTTC

abundance: NA
v_gene: TRBV5-1
j_gene: TRBJ2-1
d_gene: NA
CDR3aa: CASSLVGTISSYNEQFF
CDR3nt: TGCGCCAGCAGCTTGGTGGGGACGATTAGCTCCTACAATGAGCAGTTCTTC

abundance: few
v_gene: TRBV7-9
j_gene: TRBJ2-1
d_gene: NA
CDR3aa: CASSLTSGVEFF
CDR3nt: TGTGCCAGCAGCCTCACTAGTGGGGTCGAGTTCTTC

abundance: NA
v_gene: TRBV4-1
j_gene: TRBJ2-2
d_gene: TRBD1
CDR3aa: CASSQVRTGSTGELFF
CDR3nt: TGCGCCAGCAGCCAAGTCAGGACAGGGTCCACCGGGGAGCTGTTTTTT

abundance: NA
v_gene: TRBV10-3
j_gene: TRBJ2-1
d_gene: TRBD1
CDR3aa: CAISAPRQGQKQFF
CDR3nt: TGTGCCATCAGTGCCCCAAGACAGGGGCAGAAGCAGTTCTTC

abundance: few
v_gene: TRBV6-1
j_gene: TRBJ1-4
d_gene: NA
CDR3aa: CASIRDKTNEKLFF
CDR3nt: TGTGCCAGCATCCGGGACAAAACTAATGAAAAACTGTTTTTT

abundance: few
v_gene: TRBV25-1
j_gene: TRBJ1-2
d_gene: NA
CDR3aa: CASSGSGGSNYGYTF
CDR3nt: TGTGCCAGCAGTGGGTCTGGGGGCTCTAACTATGGCTACACCTTC

abundance: NA
v_gene: TRBV4-3
j_gene: TRBJ1-4
d_gene: TRBD1
CDR3aa: CASSQAARTGWSEKLFF
CDR3nt: TGCGCCAGCAGCCAAGCGGCTCGGACAGGGTGGAGTGAAAAACTGTTTTTT

abundance: few
v_gene: TRBV9
j_gene: TRBJ2-3
d_gene: NA
CDR3aa: CASSPSGGGTQYF
CDR3nt: TGTGCCAGCAGCCCTAGTGGTGGTGGTACGCAGTATTTT

abundance: few
v_gene: TRBV29-1
j_gene: TRBJ1-3
d_gene: NA
CDR3aa: CSVEVRQGRISGNTIYF
CDR3nt: TGCAGCGTTGAAGTACGGCAGGGAAGAATCTCTGGAAACACCATATATTTT

abundance: NA
v_gene: TRBV5-6
j_gene: TRBJ2-1
d_gene: NA
CDR3aa: CASSSWNEQFF
CDR3nt: TGTGCCAGCAGCTCGTGGAATGAGCAGTTCTTC

abundance: NA
v_gene: TRBV28
j_gene: TRBJ1-4
d_gene: NA
CDR3aa: CASSFGPEGEGEKLFF
CDR3nt: TGTGCCAGCAGTTTTGGGCCGGAGGGGGAGGGCGAAAAACTGTTTTTT

abundance: NA
v_gene: TRBV5-5
j_gene: TRBJ1-3
d_gene: TRBD1
CDR3aa: CASSPLGQGEHTIYF
CDR3nt: TGTGCCAGCAGCCCTCTAGGACAGGGAGAACACACCATATATTTT

abundance: few
v_gene: TRBV28
j_gene: TRBJ2-7
d_gene: TRBD2
CDR3aa: CASRISAGTYEQYF
CDR3nt: TGTGCCAGCAGAATCTCAGCGGGGACGTACGAGCAGTACTTC

abundance: NA
v_gene: TRBV7-6
j_gene: TRBJ2-5
d_gene: NA
CDR3aa: CASSLVQGRETQYF
CDR3nt: TGTGCCAGCAGCTTAGTTCAGGGGAGAGAGACCCAGTACTTC

abundance: NA
v_gene: TRBV5-1
j_gene: TRBJ1-6
d_gene: TRBD1
CDR3aa: CASSSTGAEGSPLHF
CDR3nt: TGCGCCAGCAGCTCTACAGGGGCGGAAGGTTCACCCCTCCACTTT

abundance: NA
v_gene: TRBV7-2
j_gene: TRBJ1-4
d_gene: NA
CDR3aa: CASSSVTNEKLFF
CDR3nt: TGTGCCAGCAGCTCCGTTACTAATGAAAAACTGTTTTTT

abundance: few
v_gene: TRBV6-5
j_gene: TRBJ2-7
d_gene: TRBD1
CDR3aa: CASTMGQGVSEQYF
CDR3nt: TGTGCCAGCACTATGGGACAGGGAGTATCCGAGCAGTACTTC

abundance: few
v_gene: TRBV2
j_gene: TRBJ2-1
d_gene: NA
CDR3aa: CANLLGFEQFF
CDR3nt: TGTGCCAACCTATTGGGCTTTGAGCAGTTCTTC

abundance: NA
v_gene: TRBV19
j_gene: TRBJ2-4
d_gene: NA
CDR3aa: CASTAGWGNIQYF
CDR3nt: TGTGCCAGTACGGCGGGGTGGGGAAACATTCAGTACTTC

abundance: few
v_gene: TRBV2
j_gene: TRBJ1-5
d_gene: NA
CDR3aa: CASSDRGMSNQPQHF
CDR3nt: TGTGCCAGCAGTGACCGGGGGATGAGCAATCAGCCCCAGCATTTT

abundance: NA
v_gene: TRBV9
j_gene: TRBJ2-1
d_gene: NA
CDR3aa: CASSVEPQGSYNEQFF
CDR3nt: TGTGCCAGCAGCGTAGAGCCCCAGGGATCCTACAATGAGCAGTTCTTC

abundance: NA
v_gene: TRBV20-1
j_gene: TRBJ2-7
d_gene: NA
CDR3aa: CSARDLQGAFSCEQYF
CDR3nt: TGCAGTGCTAGAGATCTCCAAGGGGCCTTCTCCTGCGAGCAGTACTTC

abundance: NA
v_gene: TRBV3-1
j_gene: TRBJ2-7
d_gene: TRBD1
CDR3aa: CASSYGQGVYEQYF
CDR3nt: TGTGCCAGCAGCTACGGACAGGGTGTTTACGAGCAGTACTTC

abundance: NA
v_gene: TRBV20-1
j_gene: TRBJ2-2
d_gene: NA
CDR3aa: CSARQTLTGELFF
CDR3nt: TGCAGTGCTAGACAGACTCTCACCGGGGAGCTGTTTTTT

abundance: NA
v_gene: TRBV5-1
j_gene: TRBJ2-5
d_gene: NA
CDR3aa: CASSSRYGGTGQETQYF
CDR3nt: TGCGCCAGCAGCTCCCGTTATGGGGGCACGGGCCAAGAGACCCAGTACTTC

abundance: few
v_gene: TRBV7-9
j_gene: TRBJ1-2
d_gene: TRBD1
CDR3aa: CASSLRDSLAYGYTF
CDR3nt: TGTGCCAGCAGCCTACGGGACAGCCTCGCCTATGGCTACACCTTC

abundance: NA
v_gene: TRBV7-9
j_gene: TRBJ2-7
d_gene: NA
CDR3aa: CASSPVAVIEQYF
CDR3nt: TGTGCCAGCAGCCCGGTGGCTGTGATCGAGCAGTACTTC

abundance: NA
v_gene: TRBV20-1
j_gene: TRBJ2-3
d_gene: NA
CDR3aa: CSARSGARRTDTQYF
CDR3nt: TGCAGTGCTAGGTCGGGGGCTAGAAGGACAGATACGCAGTATTTT

abundance: few
v_gene: TRBV12-3/TRBV12-4
j_gene: TRBJ2-7
d_gene: NA
CDR3aa: CASSTTGWEQYF
CDR3nt: TGTGCCAGCAGTACCACAGGGTGGGAGCAGTACTTC

abundance: NA
v_gene: TRBV7-2
j_gene: TRBJ2-3
d_gene: NA
CDR3aa: CASSLPGTSQYF
CDR3nt: TGTGCCAGCAGCTTGCCCGGGACTTCGCAGTATTTT